This record looks at one T cell receptor beta chain sequence and its context. The antigen this receptor binds is unknown. Base qualities are missing; no much larger clone stands one base away. In total, roughly 710 healthy bone marrow donors made up the cohort. Cohort members were all nominally healthy when sampled, although unrecorded immune exposures were likely present. The donor tested CMV seropositive and was one of the 289 seropositive cohort members. Every donor gave a peripheral blood sample, and the peripheral blood mononuclear cells from that sample were used for TCR beta sequencing. Genomic DNA extraction from the blood cell samples was performed with the Qiagen DNeasy Blood Extraction Kit. The data were obtained in a study of cytomegalovirus exposure and HLA in healthy donors (dated by TCRdb to about 2017). Turning to the overall study: In an earlier analysis of roughly 500 of the donors, roughly 300 Gb of sequence data and 100 million or so unique TCR beta sequences from 180 million or so T cells were reported. A later genetic analysis took genome-wide SNP genotypes for about 60% of the roughly 670 donors and used that subset as a discovery cohort. A later analysis re-examined previously published TCR beta repertoires from over 500 donors and added high-resolution HLA genotyping to investigate patterns of TCR occurrence. Because of strong linkage in the cohort, 4 to 6 DR-DQ haplotypes were treated as single units for association and clustering. The later analysis used no new phenotypic data to find candidate immune exposures, relying instead on TCR beta sequences and their occurrence across donors. Along with the roughly 670-subject first cohort, a separate validation cohort of roughly 110 different subjects was used. Every discovery cohort repertoire had been produced on one sequencing platform. Among about 400 genotyped donors of the cohort, an average of approximately 240,000 unique TCR beta nucleotide sequences was sequenced per donor, of which 15% to 20% were non-productive. An early release that covered roughly 600 HLA-typed donors contained approximately 300 gigabases of sequencing data and tens of millions of unique TCR sequences. Alongside the repertoire data, information on donor age, sex, ethnicity and CMV serostatus was compiled. The T cell repertoires of 666 subjects were profiled by immunosequencing and related to cytomegalovirus serostatus. Typing coverage differed by locus: A, B, C, DRB1 and DQB1 were typed in about 629-640 donors, DQA1 in roughly 510, DPA1 in around 580, and DPB1 in 400 to 480. The aim of the study was to test whether cataloging public T cell receptors could identify signatures of past pathogen exposure. To predict cytomegalovirus infection status, the study combined high-throughput TCR immunosequencing, statistical association of individual TCRs with disease status, and machine learning. Both class I and class II loci were covered by HLA typing, at four-digit resolution. Among the roughly 410 genotyped donors, around 81% belonged to the genetic ancestry cluster associated with self-reported Caucasian donors. An earlier analysis of some 600 of the donors applied high-throughput TCR beta sequencing to assess whether each TCR beta V gene segment acted as functional or pseudogenic. Overall study results and their limits: According to a later analysis, TCR association rates differed among HLA loci, with DRB1 alleles showing the most associated TCRs and HLA-C alleles showing the fewest. Assigning TCR associations to individual alleles was difficult when HLA alleles, especially DR and DQ, strongly co-occurred. Sequencing depth was assumed to be roughly uniform across donors in the presence/absence analyses, though that assumption may not hold. This cohort had only TCR beta chains sequenced, and the lack of alpha or paired-chain data limited which features could be detected. Because the 87-base-pair reads could not distinguish some IMGT-functional V segments, including TRBV6-2 and TRBV6-3, those segments were excluded. According to a later analysis, most CMV-associated TCR beta chains appeared to be HLA-restricted, and the HLA associations seemed to be driven largely by CMV exposure. The study gave a list of 150 to 200 TCR beta chains associated with cytomegalovirus. According to a later genetic analysis, donors in an Asian-associated ancestry cluster had fewer N-insertions in productive TCRs than the approximately 670-donor mean. A cluster of highly shared sequence variants was judged likely to be a technical artifact of the sequencing pipeline. Immune exposure information for the cohort was limited to CMV serostatus. A further reported finding was that TCR beta sequences accurately predicted the HLA-A and HLA-B alleles for most subjects in the first cohort. At a false discovery rate of 0.05, a later analysis linked approximately 18,000 TCR beta sequences to specific HLA alleles. Most TCR sequences were seen in very few donors, while some public TCRs were found in many individuals. In both the original and validation cohorts, the classifier was reported to diagnose cytomegalovirus status with high specificity and sensitivity. Correlated functional status among segregating V segments might reflect linkage disequilibrium, but an unknown experimental factor could not be ruled out. According to the authors, the approach could potentially be generalized to other disease states and immunological phenotypes. An association between a missense DCLRE1C variant and V-gene and J-gene trimming of TCR beta chains was found in a later genetic analysis and replicated in an independent cohort. Because counts were too low, 15 to 20 rarely observed V segments, including chromosome 9 orphons, were left out of the earlier analysis of some 600 of the donors. In an earlier analysis of roughly 560 of the donors, most TCR beta V segments were observed in productive rearrangements about 87% or about 30% of the time, broadly matching IMGT annotations. Because HLA typing was unavailable for some donors at each locus, only the typed subset was used in association tests. In a later analysis, HLA-associated TCR beta chains showed more clonal expansion and lower generation probabilities than non-associated chains that were equally common. According to a later analysis, parvovirus B19, influenza, CMV and Epstein-Barr virus appeared linked to several top co-occurrence clusters. In vitro tests confirmed that three of the cytomegalovirus-associated TCR beta chains recognize cytomegalovirus antigens.

The method behind the library was the immunoSEQ multiplex PCR assay. For the multiplex PCR, a mixture combining 60 forward primers for TCR Vbeta segments and 13 reverse primers for TCR Jbeta segments was used. A multiplex PCR assay on genomic DNA amplified the CDR3 region of rearranged TCR beta genes. The Illumina HiSeq System was used to sequence the amplified TCR beta libraries as 87-base-pair reads. The source study handled its data this way. A later analysis tallied around 82 million unique TCR beta chains across the 666 repertoires, and around 9.9 million of those chains were shared by two or more donors. To remove PCR and sequencing errors, raw reads were error-corrected and collapsed into unique sequences using a nearest-neighbor algorithm that merged closely related sequences. Alignment of CDR3 sequences to IMGT reference sequences was used to assign V, D and J gene segments. For a sequence to be retained, a match of at least six nucleotides to both a V gene segment and a J gene segment was required. A rearrangement was called productive if the CDR3 had no stop codons and remained in frame with V and J, and every other rearrangement was called non-productive. CDR3 was defined according to IMGT convention as the region running from the second conserved V-encoded cysteine to the conserved J-encoded phenylalanine. The earlier analysis of about 570 of the donors excluded any sequence lacking an unambiguous match to a single V gene segment. An earlier analysis of several hundred of the donors called V segments functional above 56.7% productive rearrangements and segregating when the between-donor standard deviation exceeded 5%. A statistical classification framework was built for diagnosing cytomegalovirus status from the catalog of TCR beta chain sequences. V and J gene assignment, in a later analysis, came from comparing TCR nucleotide sequences with IMGT/GENE-DB human TR gene sequences. Using the TCRdist pipeline, a later analysis assigned CDR3 sequences along with most-parsimonious VDJ recombination scenarios. In a later analysis, each TCR beta chain was defined by its CDR3 amino acid sequence together with its V-gene family, and reads lacking a unique V-gene family were excluded. A later analysis removed roughly 590 highly shared, low-generation-probability nucleotide sequences to deal with suspected cross-contamination and a sequencing artifact. In a later analysis, a clonal expansion index was calculated for each public chain from normalized within-repertoire ranks of inferred template counts. In a later analysis, generation probabilities were computed with a VDJ recombination model fitted to out-of-frame rearrangements, and the resulting probabilities were checked against IGoR. In a later analysis, TCR-TCR, TCR-HLA and TCR-CMV co-occurrence was scored with hypergeometric tests, and a repertoire-size bias correction was applied to TCR pairs. A later analysis estimated false discovery rates by permuting HLA or CMV assignments 20 times. A later analysis grouped co-occurring TCRs with DBSCAN, adding TCRdist sequence similarity when clustering within HLA-allele-positive subsets. For co-occurrence clustering, repertoires with fewer than 30,000 or more than 120,000 public chains were excluded, along with four or five repertoires with anomalous nucleotide sharing. Not all clones reach the TCRdb copy of this immuneACCESS table, which keeps in-frame sequences only. Checked studies attribute under half of the gap to unresolved V genes and leave the rest unexplained. V and J calls and clone size follow that table, whereas D and trimming were derived from the DNA. For this sample there are around 130,000 clones; approximately 80% appear just once. The ten largest clones capture approximately 6.3% of the sample.

The CDR3 starts with the cysteine, ends with the phenylalanine, and has 15 residues. The only DNA kept is the CDR3, 45 bases in frame from the first base. The junction carries 14 bases between V and J, which are trimmed by 2 bases and 7 bases respectively. CDR1 MNHEY and CDR2 SVGAGI are derived from the germline V gene. The specimen was PBMCs. The TCR sequence derives from a young man in good health and CMV-seropositive. The chain is encoded by TRBV6-5 joined to TRBJ1-4; no D gene is confidently identified. The CDR3 protein is CASSYANAVSEKLFF. In nucleotide form, the sequence is TGTGCCAGCAGTTACGCGAATGCGGTTTCTGAAAAACTGTTTTTT.